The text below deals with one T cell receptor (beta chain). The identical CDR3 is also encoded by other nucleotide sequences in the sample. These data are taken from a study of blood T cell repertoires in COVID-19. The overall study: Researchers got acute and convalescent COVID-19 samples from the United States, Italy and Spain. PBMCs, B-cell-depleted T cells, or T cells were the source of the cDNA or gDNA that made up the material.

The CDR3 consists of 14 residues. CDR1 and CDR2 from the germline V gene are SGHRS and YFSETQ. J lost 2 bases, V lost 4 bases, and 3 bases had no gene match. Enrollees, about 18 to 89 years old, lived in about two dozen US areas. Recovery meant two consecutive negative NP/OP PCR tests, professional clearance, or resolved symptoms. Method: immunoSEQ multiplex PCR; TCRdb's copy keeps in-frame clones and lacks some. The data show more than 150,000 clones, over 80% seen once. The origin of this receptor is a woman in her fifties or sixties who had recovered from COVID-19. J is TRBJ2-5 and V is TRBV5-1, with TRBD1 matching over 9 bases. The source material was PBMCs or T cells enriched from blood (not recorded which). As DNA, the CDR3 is TGCGCCAGCAGCCCCGGGACAGGGCAAGAGACCCAGTACTTC. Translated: CASSPGTGQETQYF.